Listed below are T cell receptor beta chains from one sample, sequenced in a study of blood T cell repertoires in COVID-19. Profiling relied on immunoSEQ multiplex PCR, and the TCRdb table lists in-frame clones only, not all of them. The data contain about 200,000 clones, 88% of them seen just once; the ten biggest clones take up 3.5% to 4.5%. The sequencing input was peripheral blood. The receptors shown here come from a human donor in a cohort sampled during active COVID-19. The conserved cysteine and the conserved F or W are not part of the CDR3 here. The order of the fields is D gene, V gene, CDR3 protein. The D gene is left open where the match is weak.

D: -; V: TRBV7-8; CDR3: ASSSGGSNTEAF
D: -; V: TRBV3-1/TRBV3-2; CDR3: ASSIAVENTEAF
D: TRBD2; V: TRBV7-6; CDR3: ASSLGSLAGGPIPGNEQF
D: TRBD1; V: TRBV30; CDR3: AWEGNRGSSPLH
D: -; V: TRBV10-3; CDR3: ATSLGVSYEQY
D: -; V: TRBV5-1; CDR3: ASSLRPEGTDTQY
D: TRBD1; V: TRBV11-2; CDR3: ASSLDPSGGKLF
D: -; V: TRBV9; CDR3: ASSVAGGLKETQY
D: -; V: TRBV28; CDR3: ASSPSPRYQPSYEQY
D: TRBD1; V: TRBV7-6; CDR3: ASSLGGQAPSGNTIY
D: TRBD1; V: TRBV29-1; CDR3: SVADRGETQY
D: TRBD2; V: TRBV7-9; CDR3: ASSLLAGVTGTDTQY
D: -; V: TRBV6-5; CDR3: ASNGPGELF
D: TRBD2; V: TRBV4-3; CDR3: ASSQETSGGAYNEQF
D: -; V: TRBV6-1; CDR3: ASSEPPFLARGSPLH
D: TRBD2; V: TRBV9; CDR3: ASSVGASGDGEQF
D: -; V: TRBV27; CDR3: ASSLAFREQY
D: TRBD2; V: TRBV7-2; CDR3: ASSGEGTRVYNEQF
D: TRBD1; V: TRBV6-5; CDR3: ASGRTGDLETQY
D: -; V: TRBV7-7; CDR3: ASSLGGLPENTEAF
D: TRBD1; V: TRBV18; CDR3: ASSGTGGNEQF
D: -; V: TRBV5-8; CDR3: ATTQGYYDNEQF
D: -; V: TRBV30; CDR3: AWSPLGAGSGGYT
D: -; V: TRBV7-8; CDR3: ASSLGSLGGPDTQY
D: -; V: TRBV5-1; CDR3: ASSFGGGRGETQY
D: -; V: TRBV7-9; CDR3: ASSTRDFSQETQY
D: TRBD1; V: TRBV3-1/TRBV3-2; CDR3: ASSLNHRGSQETQY
D: -; V: TRBV13; CDR3: ASSLVWQGSYEQY
D: TRBD1; V: TRBV27; CDR3: ASSLEYAGGTNTGELF
D: -; V: TRBV19; CDR3: ASSMDGGNRNEQY
D: TRBD1; V: TRBV10-3; CDR3: AIRETGTEAF
D: -; V: TRBV5-1; CDR3: ASNNFGETQY
D: TRBD1; V: TRBV30; CDR3: AWSRGTGQHEQY
D: TRBD1; V: TRBV19; CDR3: ASRDRGRGETQY
D: -; V: TRBV15; CDR3: ATRSQVNTEAF
D: TRBD1; V: TRBV2; CDR3: ASSLGQANSPLH
D: TRBD1; V: TRBV7-6; CDR3: ASSSRDSGYEQY
D: TRBD2; V: TRBV5-4; CDR3: ASSDGTSGGGEQY
D: -; V: TRBV25-1; CDR3: ASSYPGRGVEAF
D: -; V: TRBV5-8; CDR3: ASSFFSRLLPGNTIY
D: TRBD2; V: TRBV7-2; CDR3: ASSLLAGVTDTQY
D: -; V: TRBV5-1; CDR3: ASRLGLDSSGANVLT
D: TRBD1; V: TRBV3-1/TRBV3-2; CDR3: ASSPGQGGGYNEQF
D: TRBD1; V: TRBV5-6; CDR3: ASSSQQGFEKLF
D: -; V: TRBV6-6; CDR3: ASSYSGRGNTEAF